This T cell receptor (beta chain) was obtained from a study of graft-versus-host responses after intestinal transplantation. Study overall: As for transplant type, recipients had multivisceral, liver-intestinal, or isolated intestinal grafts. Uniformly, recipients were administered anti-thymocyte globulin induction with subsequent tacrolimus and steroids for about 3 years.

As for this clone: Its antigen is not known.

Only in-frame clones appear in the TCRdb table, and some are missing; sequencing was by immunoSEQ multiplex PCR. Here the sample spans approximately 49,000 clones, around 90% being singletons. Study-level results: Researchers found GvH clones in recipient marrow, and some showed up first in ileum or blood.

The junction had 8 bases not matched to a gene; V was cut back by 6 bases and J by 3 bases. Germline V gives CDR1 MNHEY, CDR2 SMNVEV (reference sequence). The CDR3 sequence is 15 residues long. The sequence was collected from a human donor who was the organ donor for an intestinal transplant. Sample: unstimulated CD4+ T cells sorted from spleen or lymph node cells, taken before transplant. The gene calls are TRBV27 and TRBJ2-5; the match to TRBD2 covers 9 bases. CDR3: CASSRAGGIKETQYF. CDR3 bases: TGTGCCAGCAGCCGAGCGGGAGGCATTAAAGAGACCCAGTACTTC.